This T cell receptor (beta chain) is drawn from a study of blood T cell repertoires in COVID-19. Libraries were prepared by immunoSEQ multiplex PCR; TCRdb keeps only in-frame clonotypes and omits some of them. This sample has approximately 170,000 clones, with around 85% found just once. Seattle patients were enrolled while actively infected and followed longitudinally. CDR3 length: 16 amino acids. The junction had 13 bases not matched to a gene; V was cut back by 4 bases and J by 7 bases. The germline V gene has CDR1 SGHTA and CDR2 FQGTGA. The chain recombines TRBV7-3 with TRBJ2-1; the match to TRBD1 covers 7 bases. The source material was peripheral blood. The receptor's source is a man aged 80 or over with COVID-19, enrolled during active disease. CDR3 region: CASSYQGGWVGNEQFF. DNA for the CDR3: TGTGCCAGCAGCTACCAAGGGGGCTGGGTAGGGAATGAGCAGTTCTTC.